The clone carrying this T cell receptor beta chain was recorded at least ten times. Its antigen is unidentified. The study defined stable Graves' hyperthyroidism as no ophthalmopathy progression within 18 months. Disease duration under 2 months; hyperthyroidism patients were aged 18 to 65. Clinical symptoms, serum thyroxine, TRAb, thyroid ultrasound and orbital computed tomography informed diagnoses. Amplification of TCR beta CDR3 regions used RNA as the template. RT-PCR in the first round (using the HTBI primer set) targeted the TCR CDR3. Using its own MiXCR run on the multiplex PCR reads, TCRdb lists one record per CDR3 protein. Of 500,000 to 750,000 distinct CDR3 sequences in the sample, just over 45% are singletons; the top ten hold about 8.3%. The sample is drawn from a study of T cells in Graves' hyperthyroidism and ophthalmopathy. Findings and limits, study-wide: In validation, the model predicted ophthalmopathy. These predictions came a median roughly 6.5 months before onset.

The CDR3 is made up of 15 amino acids. Trimming at V came to 5 bases and at J to 6 bases, leaving 11 bases not matched to a gene. CDR1 and CDR2 (germline): SGHVS, FNYEAQ. This chain links TRBV7-6 with TRBJ2-7, with 9 positions matching TRBD1. What was sequenced was peripheral blood or thyroid tissue (not recorded which). This TCR derives from a young woman with Graves' hyperthyroidism. CDR3 region: CASSESGTGLREQYF. The CDR3 DNA reads as TGTGCCAGCAGCGAGTCCGGGACAGGGCTTCGCGAGCAGTACTTC.